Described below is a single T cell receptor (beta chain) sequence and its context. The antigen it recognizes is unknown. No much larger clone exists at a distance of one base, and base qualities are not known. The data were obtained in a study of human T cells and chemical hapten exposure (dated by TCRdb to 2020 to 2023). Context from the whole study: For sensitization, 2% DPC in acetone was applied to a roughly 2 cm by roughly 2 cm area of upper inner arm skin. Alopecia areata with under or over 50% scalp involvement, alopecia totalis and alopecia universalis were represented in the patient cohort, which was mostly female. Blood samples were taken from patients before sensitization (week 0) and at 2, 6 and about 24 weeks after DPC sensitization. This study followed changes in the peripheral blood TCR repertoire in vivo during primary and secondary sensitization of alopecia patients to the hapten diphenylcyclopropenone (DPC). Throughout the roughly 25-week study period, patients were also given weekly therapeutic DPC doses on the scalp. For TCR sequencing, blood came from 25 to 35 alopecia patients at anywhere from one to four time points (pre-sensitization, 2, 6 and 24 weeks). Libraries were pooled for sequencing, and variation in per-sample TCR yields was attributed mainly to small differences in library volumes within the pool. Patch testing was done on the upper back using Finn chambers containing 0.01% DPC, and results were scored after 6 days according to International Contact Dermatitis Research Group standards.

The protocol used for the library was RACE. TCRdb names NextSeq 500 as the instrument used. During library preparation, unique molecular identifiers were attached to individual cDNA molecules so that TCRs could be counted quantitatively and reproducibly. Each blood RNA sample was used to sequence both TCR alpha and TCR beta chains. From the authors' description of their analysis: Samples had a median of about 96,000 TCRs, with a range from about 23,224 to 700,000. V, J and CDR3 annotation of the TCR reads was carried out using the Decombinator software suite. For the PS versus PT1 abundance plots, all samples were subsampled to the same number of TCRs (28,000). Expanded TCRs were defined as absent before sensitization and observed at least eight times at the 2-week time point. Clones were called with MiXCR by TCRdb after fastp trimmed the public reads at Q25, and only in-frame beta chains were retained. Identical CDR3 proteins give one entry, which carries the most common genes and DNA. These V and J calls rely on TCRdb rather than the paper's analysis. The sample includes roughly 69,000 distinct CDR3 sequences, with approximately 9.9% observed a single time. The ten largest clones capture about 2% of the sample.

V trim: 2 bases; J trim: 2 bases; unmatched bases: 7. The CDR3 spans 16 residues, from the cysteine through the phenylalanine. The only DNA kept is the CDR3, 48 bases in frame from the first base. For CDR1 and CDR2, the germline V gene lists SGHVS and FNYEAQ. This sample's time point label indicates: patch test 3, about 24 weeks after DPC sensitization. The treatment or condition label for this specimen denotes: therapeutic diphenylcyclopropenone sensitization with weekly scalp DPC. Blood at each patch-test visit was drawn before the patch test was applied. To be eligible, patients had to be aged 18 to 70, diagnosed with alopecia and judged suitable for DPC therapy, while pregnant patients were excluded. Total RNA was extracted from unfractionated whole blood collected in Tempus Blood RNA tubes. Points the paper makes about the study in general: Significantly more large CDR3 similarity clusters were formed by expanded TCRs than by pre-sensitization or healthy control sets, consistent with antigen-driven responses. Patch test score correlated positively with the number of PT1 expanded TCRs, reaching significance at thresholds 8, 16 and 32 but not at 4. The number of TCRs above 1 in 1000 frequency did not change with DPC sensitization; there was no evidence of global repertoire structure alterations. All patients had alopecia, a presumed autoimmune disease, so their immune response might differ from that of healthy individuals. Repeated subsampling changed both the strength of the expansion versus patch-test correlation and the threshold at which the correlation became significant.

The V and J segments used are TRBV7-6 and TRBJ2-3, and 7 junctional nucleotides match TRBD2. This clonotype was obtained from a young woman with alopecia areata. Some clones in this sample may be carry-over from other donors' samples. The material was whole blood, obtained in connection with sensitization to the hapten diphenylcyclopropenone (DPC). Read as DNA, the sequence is TGTGCCAGCAGCTTATTTCTGGCGGGAGACACAGATACGCAGTATTTT. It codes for CASSLFLAGDTDTQYF.